The 22 T cell receptor beta chains listed next were all sequenced from one sample in a study of cytomegalovirus exposure and HLA in healthy donors. The protocol was immunoSEQ multiplex PCR, while the TCRdb copy is restricted to in-frame clones and leaves out a portion. The data show about 130,000 clones, around four fifths seen once. Sequences were obtained from PBMCs. These receptor sequences come from a man aged 25-40 years in good health and CMV-seropositive.

This rearrangement joins TRBV7-3 to TRBJ2-1; possibly TRBD2 for D (6 bases). With 0 bases removed from V and 8 bases from J, the gap between germline ends came to 14 bases. Germline-derived CDR1 and CDR2 are SGHTA and FQGTGA. This CDR3 has 15 residues. The DNA of the CDR3 is TGTGCCAGCAGCTTAACTAGCGGCCCTGGGGATGAGCAGTTCTTC. Protein sequence: CASSLTSGPGDEQFF. Using reference TRBV7-3 and TRBJ2-1 for the parts outside the CDR3, the full variable domain is GAGVSQTPSNKVTEKGKYVELRCDPISGHTALYWYRQSLGQGPEFLIYFQGTGAADDSGLPNDRFFAVRPEGSVSTLKIQRTERGDSAVYLCASSLTSGPGDEQFFGPGTRLTVL.

The chain combines TRBV5-4 with TRBJ1-2, with 9 bases identical to TRBD1. This CDR3 has 14 amino acids. The germline V gene encodes CDR1 SGHNT and CDR2 YYREEE (reference sequence). V shed 4 bases, J shed 2 bases, and the junction held 3 bases outside the gene matches. As DNA, the CDR3 is TGTGCCAGCAGCAGAGGACAGGGGAACTATGGCTACACCTTC. The encoded protein is CASSRGQGNYGYTF. Using reference TRBV5-4 and TRBJ1-2 for the parts outside the CDR3, the full variable domain is ETGVTQSPTHLIKTRGQQVTLRCSSQSGHNTVSWYQQALGQGPQFIFQYYREEENGRGNFPPRFSGLQFPNYSSELNVNALELDDSALYLCASSRGQGNYGYTFGSGTRLTVV.

The V call is TRBV20-1, the J call TRBJ2-7; 7 positions match TRBD1. This CDR3 region has 11 residues. Per the germline V gene, CDR1 is DFQATT and CDR2 is SNEGSKA (reference sequence). J lost 6 bases, V lost 4 bases, and 3 bases had no gene match. The CDR3 DNA is TGCAGTGCTACCCGACAGGGCGAGCAGTACTTC. It yields the protein CSATRQGEQYF.

The chain combines TRBV4-1 with TRBJ2-2, with D possibly being TRBD1 (5 bases). The CDR3 extends over 14 amino acids. V dropped 6 bases and J dropped 5 bases, with 13 bases sitting between them. Germline CDR1 reads MGHRA; CDR2 reads YSYEKL. This CDR3 reads CASSLGRGTGELFF. For the CDR3, the DNA is TGCGCCAGCAGTCTAGGAAGGGGAACCGGGGAGCTGTTTTTT.

This clone was counted only a few times. This chain joins TRBV29-1 and TRBJ1-2, with 7 nucleotides matching TRBD1. The V gene end was trimmed by 6 bases and the J gene end by 2 bases; junction bases not matched to a gene: 0. CDR3 length: 11 residues. From germline, CDR1 is SQVTM and CDR2 ANQGSEA. CDR3 amino acids: CSVGQNYGYTF. In DNA, the CDR3 is TGCAGCGTGGGACAGAACTATGGCTACACCTTC.

V usage is TRBV21-1 and J usage is TRBJ2-1; TRBD2 was called by the table and not checked on the DNA. TRBV21-1 is an annotated pseudogene. There are 18 residues in the CDR3. The CDR3 coding sequence is TGTGCCAGCAGCAAGGCGCAGGGTGGTCCAGCGGGAGGAGGGGAGCAGTTCTTC. This gives the protein CASSKAQGGPAGGGEQFF.

The gene calls are TRBV13 and TRBJ1-4; weak D call: TRBD1 (6 bases). The CDR3 totals 15 residues. Trimming removed 0 bases from V and 8 bases from J, with 13 bases in between. Germline values: CDR1 PRHDT, CDR2 FYEKMQ (reference sequence). As DNA, the CDR3 is TGTGCCAGCAGCTTAGGAGGACAGTTGGAAGAAAAACTGTTTTTT. This encodes CASSLGGQLEEKLFF.

The chain has TRBV19 and TRBJ2-3; 14 nucleotides match TRBD2. This CDR3 is 17 amino acids long. The germline gives CDR1 LNHDA, CDR2 SQIVND (reference sequence). J gave up 5 bases and V 5 bases, and 9 bases lay outside the gene matches. The CDR3 protein is CASSLLAGTSGGDTQYF. CDR3 DNA sequence: TGTGCCAGTAGTCTCCTCGCGGGGACTAGCGGGGGAGATACGCAGTATTTT.

Here the CDR3 DNA reads TGTGCCAGCAGTGGCGGGACAGAAGAGACCCAGTACTTC. It yields the protein CASSGGTEETQYF. V usage is TRBV6-1 and J usage is TRBJ2-5; possible D gene TRBD1, 7 bases. Germline V lookup: CDR1 MNHNS, CDR2 SASEGT. The V gene lost 4 bases and the J gene lost 3 bases, with 9 bases spanning the gap. The CDR3 has 13 residues.

This chain connects TRBV2 to TRBJ2-7, with D possibly being TRBD1 (7 bases). The CDR3 covers 13 residues. V lost 4 bases and J 4 bases, leaving 11 bases between the germline ends. The germline gives CDR1 SNHLY, CDR2 FYNNEI. The CDR3 protein is CASSGQGGYEQYF. CDR3 sequence (DNA): TGTGCCAGCAGTGGACAGGGAGGATACGAGCAGTACTTC.

The table lists this clone with a few counts. The V call is TRBV7-2, the J call TRBJ1-1; D is unresolved. V was shortened by 5 bases and J by 3 bases, with 13 bases between the two germline ends. CDR1 and CDR2 (germline): SGHTA, FQGNSA. The CDR3 sequence is 14 residues long. The CDR3 DNA reads as TGTGCCAGCAGCCTCCTGGGAGTGGACACTGAAGCTTTCTTT. This codes for CASSLLGVDTEAFF.

V and J are TRBV4-2 and TRBJ1-1; 9 bases agree with TRBD1. Germline CDR1 LGHNA, CDR2 YNFKEQ. J lost 4 bases, V lost 1 base, and 7 bases had no gene match. There are 16 residues in the CDR3. The CDR3 DNA sequence: TGTGCCAGCAGCCAAGCGGACAGGGGAGAGCTCACTGAAGCTTTCTTT. Residues: CASSQADRGELTEAFF.

This clone has just a few counts. The chain carries TRBV6-5 and TRBJ1-2; tentative D call: TRBD1 (6 bases). From germline, CDR1 is MNHEY and CDR2 SVGAGI. Trimming removed 4 bases at V and 8 bases at J, with 14 bases between. The CDR3 has 13 amino acids. CDR3 residues: CASSSETGFGYTF. CDR3 in DNA: TGTGCCAGCAGTTCCGAAACAGGGTTCGGCTACACCTTC.

The V gene is TRBV18, the J gene TRBJ1-2; D gene ambiguous. The CDR3 is made up of 16 amino acids. Germline lookup yields CDR1 KGHSH and CDR2 LQKENI. The germline V and J ends were trimmed by 3 bases and 2 bases, with 16 bases remaining between them. CDR3 protein: CASSPQAGVGNYGYTF. CDR3 coding DNA: TGTGCCAGCTCACCGCAGGCCGGGGTGGGGAACTATGGCTACACCTTC.

This clone has a handful of counts. This chain links TRBV18 with TRBJ2-3; no reliable D call. V dropped 3 bases and J dropped 3 bases, with 10 bases sitting between them. Per the germline V gene, CDR1 is KGHSH and CDR2 is LQKENI. CDR3 length equals 14 residues. CDR3 sequence reads: CASSPVRGTDTQYF. The CDR3 DNA reads as TGTGCCAGCTCACCGGTTCGAGGTACAGATACGCAGTATTTT.

V usage is TRBV5-6 and J usage is TRBJ2-7; tentatively, D is TRBD2 (5 bases). Germline CDR1 and CDR2: SGHDT and YYEEEE. This CDR3 has 14 residues. Trimming shortened V by 6 bases and J by 5 bases, and 18 bases separated the two germline ends. CDR3 sequence reads: CASTNPAPGNEQYF. The DNA of the CDR3 is TGTGCCAGCACCAACCCCGCCCCGGGAAACGAGCAGTACTTC.

In its sample, this clone was seen once. The sample carries other DNA sequences with the same CDR3. V and J are TRBV30 and TRBJ1-1; a possible D gene is TRBD1 (6 bases). V lost 2 bases, J lost 8 bases, and 9 bases lay in between. CDR3 size: 11 residues. From germline, CDR1 is GTSNPN and CDR2 SVGIG (reference sequence). The CDR3 sequence: CAWSWGGEAFF. The CDR3 nucleotides are TGTGCCTGGAGTTGGGGGGGCGAAGCTTTCTTT.

The sample holds one count of this clone. V usage is TRBV7-3 and J usage is TRBJ1-2; TRBD1 might be the D (5 bases). Germline-derived CDR1 and CDR2 are SGHTA and FQGTGA. V was cut by 5 bases and J by 1 base, with 11 bases left in between. The CDR3 extends over 14 amino acids. The CDR3 DNA reads as TGTGCCAGCAGCGCAGAAGGGGTTAACTATGGCTACACCTTC. Protein: CASSAEGVNYGYTF.

The gene calls are TRBV10-1 and TRBJ2-1; D is perhaps TRBD2 (6 bases). The V gene's germline CDR1 is WNHNN and CDR2 SYGVQD (reference sequence). The CDR3 is 13 residues long. V lost 5 bases and J 10 bases, leaving 15 bases between the germline ends. The CDR3: CASSRDSPGEQFF. Written as DNA, the CDR3 is TGCGCCAGCAGTCGGGACTCCCCGGGCGAGCAGTTCTTC.

The rearrangement links TRBV6-6 to TRBJ2-3, with 8 positions matching TRBD1. This CDR3 spans 15 amino acids. J was trimmed by 4 bases and V by 5 bases; bases with no gene match: 8. CDR1 and CDR2 from the germline V gene are MNHNY and SVGAGI (reference sequence). For the CDR3, the DNA is TGTGCCAGCAGTAAAGGACAGGGTTTCGCAGATACGCAGTATTTT. Translating gives CASSKGQGFADTQYF.

The chain is built from TRBV4-1 and TRBJ1-4; 7 nucleotides align to TRBD1. Germline V gene lookup returns CDR1 MGHRA and CDR2 YSYEKL. J was trimmed by 7 bases and V by 4 bases; bases with no gene match: 9. This CDR3 has 15 residues. CDR3 sequence: CASSPRAGGFEKLFF. CDR3 in DNA: TGCGCCAGCAGCCCGAGGGCAGGGGGTTTTGAAAAACTGTTTTTT.

This clone has only a few counts. This CDR3 is also generated by other DNA sequences in the sample. This sequence joins TRBV7-2 and TRBJ2-2, with D unresolved. V gave up 5 bases and J gave up 0 bases, with 4 bases separating them. Germline CDR1 is SGHTA and CDR2 is FQGNSA. There are 13 residues in the CDR3. CDR3 DNA sequence: TGTGCCAGCAGCAGCCCGAACACCGGGGAGCTGTTTTTT. Its protein is CASSSPNTGELFF.